The source of this T cell receptor (beta chain) is a study of T-cell reconstitution after alpha-beta-depleted transplantation in children. Overall study findings and caveats: Surviving recipient T cells and thymic progenitors accounted for the high day-60 TCRbeta diversity observed in some patients. A year had passed since transplant, and T-cell counts and diversity by then came mostly from newly produced T cells. Several hundred expanded graft clones reportedly gave rise to the alpha-beta T cells present about two months after transplant.

Using unique molecular identifiers, the investigators prepared the TCRbeta library. TCRdb re-analysed the PCR reads in MiXCR, keeping a single row per CDR3 protein. The sample contains about 980,000 distinct CDR3 sequences, roughly 31% of which appear only once. Details on this clonotype: Antigen: not known.

This sequence was found in a boy younger than two who had a stem cell transplant for SCID, so the T cells may come from the graft donor. Here the sequenced sample was PBMCs, mostly from graft donor cells, taken 360 days after TCRalphabeta/CD19-depleted stem cell transplant.

The CDR3 coding sequence is TGTGCCAGCGGAAGGGGGGCTGCAACTAATGAAAAACTGTTTTTT. This encodes CASGRGAATNEKLFF. This chain links TRBV6-1 with TRBJ1-4; weak D call: TRBD1 (6 bases). The germline V and J ends were trimmed by 8 bases and 0 bases, with 13 bases remaining between them. The CDR3 spans 15 residues. Germline assignment: CDR1 MNHNS and CDR2 SASEGT.